This is a list of T cell receptor beta chains from one sample in a study of blood T cell repertoires in COVID-19. The method was immunoSEQ multiplex PCR; TCRdb's version includes in-frame clones alone and lacks a portion of them. Of some 65,000 clones in the sample, approximately 86% were seen once. Input material: peripheral blood. These receptors were obtained from a woman older than 75 with active COVID-19. The CDR3 runs from the conserved cysteine through the conserved F or W. D genes are given only for firm matches. Expanded clones are given a class, and other clones once, few, many or no size at all.

v_gene: TRBV28
j_gene: TRBJ1-5
d_gene: TRBD1
abundance: NA
CDR3aa: CASSTADRATGQPQHF
CDR3nt: TGTGCCAGCAGCACCGCGGACAGGGCGACGGGTCAGCCCCAGCATTTT

v_gene: TRBV18
j_gene: TRBJ2-7
d_gene: TRBD1
abundance: NA
CDR3aa: CASSPRQGIYEQYF
CDR3nt: TGTGCCAGCTCACCTCGACAGGGCATCTACGAGCAGTACTTC

v_gene: TRBV18
j_gene: TRBJ2-1
d_gene: TRBD1
abundance: NA
CDR3aa: CASSGQHSYNEQFF
CDR3nt: TGTGCCAGCTCGGGACAGCACTCCTACAATGAGCAGTTCTTC

v_gene: TRBV2
j_gene: TRBJ2-5
d_gene: NA
abundance: NA
CDR3aa: CASSYLGVGETQYF
CDR3nt: TGTGCCAGCAGTTACCTAGGGGTGGGGGAGACCCAGTACTTC

v_gene: TRBV7-9
j_gene: TRBJ2-3
d_gene: TRBD2
abundance: NA
CDR3aa: CASSLSISGGLETQYF
CDR3nt: TGTGCCAGCAGCTTATCGATTAGCGGGGGGCTCGAGACGCAGTATTTT

v_gene: TRBV11-1
j_gene: TRBJ2-7
d_gene: NA
abundance: NA
CDR3aa: CASSGRGSSYEQYF
CDR3nt: TGTGCCAGCAGCGGTCGGGGTTCCTCCTACGAGCAGTACTTC

v_gene: TRBV7-2
j_gene: TRBJ1-4
d_gene: NA
abundance: NA
CDR3aa: CASSSRTNEKLFF
CDR3nt: TGTGCCAGCAGCTCGCGAACTAATGAAAAACTGTTTTTT

v_gene: TRBV30
j_gene: TRBJ2-7
d_gene: NA
abundance: NA
CDR3aa: CAWSRTGRTYEQYF
CDR3nt: TGTGCCTGGAGTAGAACGGGTCGGACCTACGAGCAGTACTTC

v_gene: TRBV6-1
j_gene: TRBJ2-7
d_gene: NA
abundance: NA
CDR3aa: CASSEGTAIYEQYF
CDR3nt: TGTGCCAGCAGTGAAGGGACTGCAATCTACGAGCAGTACTTC

v_gene: TRBV18
j_gene: TRBJ1-1
d_gene: NA
abundance: NA
CDR3aa: CASSSLTNTEAFF
CDR3nt: TGTGCCAGCTCATCCTTAACTAACACTGAAGCTTTCTTT

v_gene: TRBV5-4
j_gene: TRBJ1-3
d_gene: TRBD1
abundance: NA
CDR3aa: CASSLGGTGSISGNTIYF
CDR3nt: TGTGCCAGCAGCTTGGGAGGGACAGGCAGTATCTCTGGAAACACCATATATTTT

v_gene: TRBV5-1
j_gene: TRBJ2-5
d_gene: TRBD2
abundance: NA
CDR3aa: CASNFFLAGQETQYF
CDR3nt: TGCGCCAGCAACTTCTTTCTAGCGGGGCAAGAGACCCAGTACTTC

v_gene: TRBV24-1
j_gene: TRBJ2-5
d_gene: TRBD1
abundance: NA
CDR3aa: CATSDSRGLQETQYF
CDR3nt: TGTGCCACCAGTGATTCGAGGGGGCTCCAAGAGACCCAGTACTTC

v_gene: TRBV12-3/TRBV12-4
j_gene: TRBJ1-3
d_gene: NA
abundance: NA
CDR3aa: CASSLSRGNTIYF
CDR3nt: TGTGCCAGCAGTTTATCCAGGGGAAACACCATATATTTT

v_gene: TRBV5-1
j_gene: TRBJ2-3
d_gene: NA
abundance: NA
CDR3aa: CASSLEAGADTQYF
CDR3nt: TGCGCCAGCAGCTTGGAGGCAGGGGCAGATACGCAGTATTTT

v_gene: TRBV5-1
j_gene: TRBJ2-3
d_gene: TRBD2
abundance: few
CDR3aa: CASSVTGTSGGGDTQYF
CDR3nt: TGCGCCAGCAGCGTTACCGGGACTAGCGGGGGTGGAGATACGCAGTATTTT

v_gene: TRBV4-1
j_gene: TRBJ2-4
d_gene: NA
abundance: NA
CDR3aa: CASNILRAKNIQYF
CDR3nt: TGCGCCAGCAATATTCTCCGGGCCAAAAACATTCAGTACTTC

v_gene: TRBV5-6
j_gene: TRBJ2-7
d_gene: NA
abundance: NA
CDR3aa: CASSLRGYRLYEQYF
CDR3nt: TGTGCCAGCAGCTTGCGAGGCTACCGTCTCTACGAGCAGTACTTC

v_gene: TRBV30
j_gene: TRBJ1-3
d_gene: NA
abundance: NA
CDR3aa: CAWRPGSRAYGNTIYF
CDR3nt: TGTGCCTGGAGGCCCGGGAGCAGGGCCTATGGAAACACCATATATTTT

v_gene: TRBV30
j_gene: TRBJ2-2
d_gene: NA
abundance: NA
CDR3aa: CAWNKRQSNTGELFF
CDR3nt: TGTGCCTGGAACAAGAGACAGTCGAACACCGGGGAGCTGTTTTTT

v_gene: TRBV14
j_gene: TRBJ2-5
d_gene: TRBD2
abundance: few
CDR3aa: CASSRGLASLGETQYF
CDR3nt: TGTGCCAGCAGCCGGGGACTAGCCTCTCTCGGGGAGACCCAGTACTTC

v_gene: TRBV5-4
j_gene: TRBJ2-1
d_gene: TRBD2
abundance: NA
CDR3aa: CASSFSGVSYNEQFF
CDR3nt: TGTGCCAGCAGCTTTAGCGGGGTATCCTACAATGAGCAGTTCTTC

v_gene: TRBV9
j_gene: TRBJ1-6
d_gene: TRBD1
abundance: NA
CDR3aa: CASSDGQGAYNSPLHF
CDR3nt: TGTGCCAGCAGCGACGGACAGGGCGCCTATAATTCACCCCTCCACTTT

v_gene: TRBV7-2
j_gene: TRBJ2-6
d_gene: NA
abundance: NA
CDR3aa: CASSPRGIESNVLTF
CDR3nt: TGTGCCAGCAGCCCGAGAGGGATTGAGTCCAACGTCCTGACTTTC

v_gene: TRBV27
j_gene: TRBJ2-3
d_gene: TRBD2
abundance: NA
CDR3aa: CASSLLGAGTVTDTQYF
CDR3nt: TGTGCCAGCAGTTTATTGGGAGCGGGGACGGTGACAGATACGCAGTATTTT

v_gene: TRBV11-2
j_gene: TRBJ2-7
d_gene: NA
abundance: few
CDR3aa: CASSLIRAGNMKYF
CDR3nt: TGTGCCAGCAGCCTTATTCGGGCAGGGAATATGAAGTACTTC

v_gene: TRBV2
j_gene: TRBJ2-1
d_gene: NA
abundance: NA
CDR3aa: CASSEQGGEQFF
CDR3nt: TGTGCCAGCAGTGAACAGGGGGGTGAGCAGTTCTTC

v_gene: TRBV5-1
j_gene: TRBJ2-3
d_gene: NA
abundance: NA
CDR3aa: CASSPATETDTQYF
CDR3nt: TGCGCCAGCAGCCCCGCAACTGAGACAGATACGCAGTATTTT

v_gene: TRBV18
j_gene: TRBJ2-1
d_gene: TRBD1
abundance: NA
CDR3aa: CASSPSGTGLDSYNEQFF
CDR3nt: TGTGCCAGCTCACCCTCCGGGACAGGCCTCGATTCCTACAATGAGCAGTTCTTC

v_gene: TRBV7-8
j_gene: TRBJ2-2
d_gene: TRBD2
abundance: NA
CDR3aa: CASSLRLSGGSLTGELFF
CDR3nt: TGTGCCAGCAGCTTAAGGCTTAGCGGGGGGTCCCTCACCGGGGAGCTGTTTTTT

v_gene: TRBV6-6
j_gene: TRBJ2-5
d_gene: TRBD1
abundance: NA
CDR3aa: CASSLQGAKTQYF
CDR3nt: TGTGCCAGCAGTCTACAGGGGGCGAAGACCCAGTACTTC

v_gene: TRBV7-3
j_gene: TRBJ2-3
d_gene: NA
abundance: NA
CDR3aa: CASSFAGPTDTQYF
CDR3nt: TGTGCCAGCAGCTTCGCGGGGCCCACAGATACGCAGTATTTT

v_gene: TRBV28
j_gene: TRBJ1-5
d_gene: TRBD1
abundance: few
CDR3aa: CASSPGQGVRQPQHF
CDR3nt: TGTGCCAGCAGCCCAGGACAGGGGGTAAGGCAGCCCCAGCATTTT

v_gene: TRBV6-4
j_gene: TRBJ2-2
d_gene: TRBD1
abundance: NA
CDR3aa: CASSEDREAGELFF
CDR3nt: TGTGCCAGCAGTGAGGACAGGGAGGCCGGGGAGCTGTTTTTT

v_gene: TRBV6-5
j_gene: TRBJ2-6
d_gene: TRBD1
abundance: NA
CDR3aa: CASSTGGAGANVLTF
CDR3nt: TGTGCCAGCTCCACAGGGGGCGCTGGGGCCAACGTCCTGACTTTC

v_gene: TRBV3-1/TRBV3-2
j_gene: TRBJ1-6
d_gene: TRBD1
abundance: NA
CDR3aa: CASGDRHDYNSPLHF
CDR3nt: TGTGCCAGCGGGGACAGGCATGACTATAATTCACCCCTCCACTTT

v_gene: TRBV4-2
j_gene: TRBJ1-5
d_gene: NA
abundance: NA
CDR3aa: CASSQEWQEWGVQPQHF
CDR3nt: TGTGCCAGCAGCCAAGAGTGGCAGGAATGGGGCGTTCAGCCCCAGCATTTT

v_gene: TRBV5-1
j_gene: TRBJ2-5
d_gene: TRBD2
abundance: NA
CDR3aa: CASSLGTSGGSKTQYF
CDR3nt: TGCGCCAGCAGCTTGGGGACTAGCGGGGGGTCAAAGACCCAGTACTTC

v_gene: TRBV5-4
j_gene: TRBJ2-1
d_gene: TRBD2
abundance: NA
CDR3aa: CASSLGLAGGWNEQFF
CDR3nt: TGTGCCAGCAGCTTGGGACTAGCGGGGGGGTGGAATGAGCAGTTCTTC

v_gene: TRBV7-2
j_gene: TRBJ2-7
d_gene: TRBD2
abundance: NA
CDR3aa: CASSLALGGSYEQYF
CDR3nt: TGTGCCAGCAGCTTAGCGCTCGGGGGGTCCTACGAGCAGTACTTC

v_gene: TRBV7-3
j_gene: TRBJ2-1
d_gene: TRBD2
abundance: NA
CDR3aa: CASSPSRASGGAGEQFF
CDR3nt: TGTGCCAGCAGCCCGTCCCGGGCTAGCGGGGGGGCCGGTGAGCAGTTCTTC

v_gene: TRBV7-9
j_gene: TRBJ1-1
d_gene: TRBD1
abundance: once
CDR3aa: CASSPTGGTEAFF
CDR3nt: TGTGCCAGCAGTCCGACAGGGGGCACTGAAGCTTTCTTT

v_gene: TRBV5-4
j_gene: TRBJ2-3
d_gene: TRBD2
abundance: NA
CDR3aa: CASSFPGLAGGDTQYF
CDR3nt: TGTGCCAGCAGCTTTCCGGGACTAGCGGGGGGGGATACGCAGTATTTT

v_gene: TRBV19
j_gene: TRBJ1-2
d_gene: TRBD1
abundance: NA
CDR3aa: CASSIFGQGAGGYTF
CDR3nt: TGTGCCAGTAGTATATTTGGTCAGGGGGCTGGCGGCTACACCTTC

v_gene: TRBV19
j_gene: TRBJ2-1
d_gene: TRBD2
abundance: NA
CDR3aa: CASTRGTSGHNEQFF
CDR3nt: TGTGCCAGTACGAGAGGAACTAGCGGACACAATGAGCAGTTCTTC

v_gene: TRBV5-1
j_gene: TRBJ2-5
d_gene: NA
abundance: NA
CDR3aa: CASSPRLAGAGETQYF
CDR3nt: TGCGCCAGCAGCCCCCGACTGGCGGGGGCGGGGGAGACCCAGTACTTC

v_gene: TRBV7-2
j_gene: TRBJ1-5
d_gene: TRBD1
abundance: once
CDR3aa: CASSLGGQGNQPQHF
CDR3nt: TGTGCCAGCAGCTTAGGGGGACAGGGCAATCAGCCCCAGCATTTT